The T cell receptor (beta chain) described here comes from a study of T-cell reconstitution after alpha-beta-depleted transplantation in children (dated by TCRdb to 2015 to 2016). For the study in its entirety: The study quantitatively tracked T-cell immune reconstitution after TCRalphabeta/CD19-depleted allogeneic hematopoietic cell transplantation in children using TCR repertoire profiling.

Study-level results and caveats: In some patients, the high TCRbeta diversity seen at day 60 was put down to recipient T cells and intrathymic progenitors that had survived conditioning. The apparently early alphabetaT-cell count recovery about two months after transplant was reportedly dependent on only several hundred rapidly expanded clones derived from non-depleted graft cells. The frequencies of hyperexpanded clones fell over the following months, and after one year, T-cell counts and TCRbeta diversity were mostly attributed to newly produced T cells.

The V and J ends are trimmed by 4 bases and 10 bases, leaving 8 bases between them. The CDR3 runs 11 amino acids, cysteine and phenylalanine included. Of the read, only the CDR3 DNA is kept; its 33 bases are in frame from base 1. CDR1 is given as SGHTA and CDR2 as FQGNSA, both from the germline V gene. This clonotype occurred a few times. The clone's antigen remains unknown. Qualities for individual bases were not recorded, and no much larger clone is one base off. The protocol used for the library was PCR. Sequencing was performed on an Illumina HiSeq 2500. TCR library preparation used molecular barcoding, with unique molecular identifiers applied to normalize quantification of the TCRbeta repertoire. TCRdb reprocessed the public reads (quality trimming at Q25 with fastp, clone calling with MiXCR) and kept in-frame beta chains. Rows with a matching CDR3 protein are joined into one entry that keeps the most common DNA and genes. This sample has about 980,000 distinct CDR3 sequences in its table, and around 30% of those were observed once. Together, the top ten hold roughly 30% of the sample.

The label giving this sample's treatment or condition can be read as: allogeneic hematopoietic cell transplantation with graft depleted of TCRalphabeta T cells and CD19 B cells. Transplant recipients were children who received TCRalphabeta/CD19-depleted allogeneic hematopoietic cell grafts. Sample: PBMCs, mostly from graft donor cells, taken 360 days after TCRalphabeta/CD19-depleted stem cell transplant. The V and J segments used are TRBV7-2 and TRBJ2-1; the D segment cannot be called with confidence. This sequence was found in a boy under three years old who had a stem cell transplant for SCID, so the T cells may come from the graft donor. The nucleotide sequence reads as follows: TGTGCCAGCAGCTCCACATGGGAGCAGTTCTTC. Its protein is CASSSTWEQFF.